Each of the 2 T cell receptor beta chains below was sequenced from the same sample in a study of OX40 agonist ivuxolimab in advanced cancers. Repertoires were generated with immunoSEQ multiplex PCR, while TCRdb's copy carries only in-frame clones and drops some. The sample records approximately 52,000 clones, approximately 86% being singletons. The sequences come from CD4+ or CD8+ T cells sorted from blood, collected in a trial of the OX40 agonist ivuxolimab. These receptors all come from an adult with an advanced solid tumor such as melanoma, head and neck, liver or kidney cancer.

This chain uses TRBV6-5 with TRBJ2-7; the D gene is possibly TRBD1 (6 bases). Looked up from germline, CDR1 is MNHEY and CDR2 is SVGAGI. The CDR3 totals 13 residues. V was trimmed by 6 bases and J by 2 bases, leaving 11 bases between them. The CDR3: CASRGTTAYEQYF. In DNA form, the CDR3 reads TGTGCCAGCAGAGGGACAACAGCCTACGAGCAGTACTTC.

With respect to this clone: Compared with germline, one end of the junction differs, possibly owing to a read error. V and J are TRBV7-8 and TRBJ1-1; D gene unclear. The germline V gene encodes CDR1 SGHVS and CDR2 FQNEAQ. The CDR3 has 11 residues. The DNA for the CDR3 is TGTGCCAGCAGCTTTGGGCCTGAGGCTTTCTTT. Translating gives CASSFGPEAFF.